Shown below are 3 T cell receptor beta chains from a single sample sequenced in a study of identical twins. A single record per CDR3 protein comes from TCRdb applying MiXCR to the 5' RACE reads. The table includes under 800,000 distinct CDR3 sequences, around 20% detected once. These data were likewise used in another study, on T cells expressing NK-cell markers.

The sample was PBMCs. The source of these receptors is a woman aged 18-29 years in good health.

This clonotype was seen many times. The chain is built from TRBV29-1 and TRBJ2-1; D not certain. The CDR3 covers 11 residues. From germline, CDR1 is SQVTM and CDR2 ANQGSEA. V was trimmed by 2 bases and J by 8 bases, leaving 7 bases between them. Here the CDR3 reads CSVEPRHEQFF. The DNA for the CDR3 is TGCAGCGTTGAACCCCGGCATGAGCAGTTCTTC.

The table lists this clonotype with a few counts. The chain couples TRBV5-1 to TRBJ2-7; D is possibly TRBD2 (6 bases). Looked up from germline, CDR1 is SGHRS and CDR2 is YFSETQ. V was shortened by 6 bases and J by 2 bases, with 12 bases between the two germline ends. This CDR3 comprises 13 residues. The CDR3 nucleotides read TGCGCCAGCAAGTTGGAGGGCACCTACGAGCAGTACTTC. Its protein is CASKLEGTYEQYF.

This clonotype was seen a few times. The V and J genes are TRBV12-3 or TRBV12-4 and TRBJ1-5, with TRBD1 matching 9 bases. With V trimmed by 6 bases and J by 6 bases, 9 bases remained unmatched. The CDR3 extends over 15 amino acids. This CDR3 reads CASSPFTGGSQPQHF. Written as DNA, the CDR3 is TGTGCCAGCAGCCCCTTTACAGGGGGCTCTCAGCCCCAGCATTTT.